Described below is a single T cell receptor (beta chain) sequence and its context. Antigen unknown. Both 60 Vbeta primers and 13 Jbeta primers went into the PCR. Sequenced by immunoSEQ multiplex PCR; TCRdb stores in-frame clones only, minus some. The sample contains around 200,000 clones, 75% to 90% of which appear only once. This CDR3 has 14 residues. CDR1 and CDR2 (germline): SGHRS, YFSETQ. The germline V and J ends were trimmed by 6 bases and 6 bases, with 15 bases remaining between them. The data belong to a study of cytomegalovirus exposure and HLA in healthy donors. Across the study: An analysis done earlier identified about 120 million unique TCR beta sequences from around 180 million T cells. Points from the study as a whole: For most subjects, TCR beta sequences were reported to predict HLA-A and HLA-B alleles with accuracy.

The V and J genes are TRBV5-1 and TRBJ2-2; D is unclear. Material: PBMCs. The clonotype originates from a man aged 35 to 55 in good health and CMV-seropositive. CDR3 loop: CASIGQASAGELFF. CDR3 coding DNA: TGCGCCAGCATTGGCCAGGCGTCCGCCGGGGAGCTGTTTTTT.